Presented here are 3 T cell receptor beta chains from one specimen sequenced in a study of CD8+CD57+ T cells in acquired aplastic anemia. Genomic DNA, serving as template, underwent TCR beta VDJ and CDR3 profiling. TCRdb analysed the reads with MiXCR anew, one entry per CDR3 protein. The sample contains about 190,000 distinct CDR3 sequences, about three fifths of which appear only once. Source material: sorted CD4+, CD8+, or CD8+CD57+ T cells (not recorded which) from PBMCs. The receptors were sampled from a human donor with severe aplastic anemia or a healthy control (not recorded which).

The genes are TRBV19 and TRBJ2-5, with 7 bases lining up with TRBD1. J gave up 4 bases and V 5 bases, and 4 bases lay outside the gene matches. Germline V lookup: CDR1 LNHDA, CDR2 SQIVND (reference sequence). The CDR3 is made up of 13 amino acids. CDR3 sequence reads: CASSAPGGETQYF. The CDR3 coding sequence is TGTGCCAGTAGTGCCCCAGGGGGAGAGACCCAGTACTTC.

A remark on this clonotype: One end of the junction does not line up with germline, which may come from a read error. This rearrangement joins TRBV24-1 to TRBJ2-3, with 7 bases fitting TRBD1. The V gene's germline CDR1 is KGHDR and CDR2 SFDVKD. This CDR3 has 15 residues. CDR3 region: CATSSLQGGTDMQYF. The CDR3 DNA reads TGTGCCACCAGTAGCTTGCAAGGGGGCACAGATATGCAGTATTTT.

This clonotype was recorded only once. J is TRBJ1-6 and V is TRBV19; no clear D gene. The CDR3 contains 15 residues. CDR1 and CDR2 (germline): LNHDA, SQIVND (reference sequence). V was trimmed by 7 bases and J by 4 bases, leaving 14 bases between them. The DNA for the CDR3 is TGTGCCAGTACCACCCAGGATGGGTATAATTCACCCCTCCACTTT. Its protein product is CASTTQDGYNSPLHF.